The clone carrying this T cell receptor (beta chain) was detected ten times or more. Germline V CDR1 and CDR2: MDHEN, SYDVKM. The V segment lost 6 bases and the J segment 5 bases; nucleotides outside the gene matches: 5. The CDR3 sequence is 15 residues long. Time point indicated: newly diagnosed GD, antithyroid drugs for less than 3 months. PBMCs were the source of the RNA used for TCR sequencing. Graves' disease diagnoses followed American Thyroid Association guidelines. Patients came from an endocrinology department in Xi'an, China. Peripheral blood, at approximately 9 milliliters, went into EDTA tubes. HTBI primers from iRepertoire and Arm-PCR of CDR3 regions yielded the TCR beta libraries. Using its own MiXCR run on the multiplex PCR reads, TCRdb lists one record per CDR3 protein. The repertoire holds 350,000 to 550,000 distinct CDR3 sequences, with 16% as singletons. This sample is drawn from a study of regulatory T cells in long-lasting Graves disease.

The data were also submitted as part of a second study, on T cells in Graves' hyperthyroidism and ophthalmopathy.

The chain has TRBV28 and TRBJ2-1; 12 bases line up with TRBD2. Here the sequenced sample was peripheral blood mononuclear cells (PBMCs), taken at new diagnosis, from a patient treated with antithyroid drugs. The receptor was isolated from a woman aged 18-30 years with Graves disease. CDR3 sequence reads: CASSPSGRGNNEQFF. CDR3 DNA: TGTGCCAGCAGCCCTAGCGGGAGGGGCAACAATGAGCAGTTCTTC.